This T cell receptor (beta chain) was identified in a study of T cells in Graves' hyperthyroidism and ophthalmopathy. Across the study: Before any treatment, at initial diagnosis, peripheral blood was collected.

Study conclusions and caveats: A model using 13 V-J features told ophthalmopathy apart from stable hyperthyroidism.

This clonotype has a count of ten or more. Its antigen is not known. It was uncontrolled infection, other autoimmune disease, pregnancy or lactation that excluded patients. Diagnoses were made from clinical symptoms, serum measures (thyroxine and TRAb), thyroid ultrasound and orbital computed tomography. Amplified regions were TCR beta CDR3 sequences from RNA transcripts. Primed by the HTBI set, a first-round RT-PCR was run on the TCR CDR3. MiXCR, applied by TCRdb to the multiplex PCR reads, yields one record per CDR3 protein. The repertoire has 360,000 or so distinct CDR3 sequences, about a fifth of them found once; the top ten carry about 3.5%. This receptor was identified in a woman in her late teens or twenties with Graves' hyperthyroidism. The sequencing input was blood.

The CDR3 spells CAWSVHRDVAEAFF. The CDR3 coding sequence is TGTGCCTGGAGTGTACATAGGGATGTGGCTGAAGCTTTCTTT. The chain combines TRBV30 with TRBJ1-1, with D unresolved. Germline loops: CDR1 GTSNPN, CDR2 SVGIG (reference sequence). The V end was cut by 0 bases, the J end by 6 bases, with 14 bases between. This CDR3 contains 14 residues.